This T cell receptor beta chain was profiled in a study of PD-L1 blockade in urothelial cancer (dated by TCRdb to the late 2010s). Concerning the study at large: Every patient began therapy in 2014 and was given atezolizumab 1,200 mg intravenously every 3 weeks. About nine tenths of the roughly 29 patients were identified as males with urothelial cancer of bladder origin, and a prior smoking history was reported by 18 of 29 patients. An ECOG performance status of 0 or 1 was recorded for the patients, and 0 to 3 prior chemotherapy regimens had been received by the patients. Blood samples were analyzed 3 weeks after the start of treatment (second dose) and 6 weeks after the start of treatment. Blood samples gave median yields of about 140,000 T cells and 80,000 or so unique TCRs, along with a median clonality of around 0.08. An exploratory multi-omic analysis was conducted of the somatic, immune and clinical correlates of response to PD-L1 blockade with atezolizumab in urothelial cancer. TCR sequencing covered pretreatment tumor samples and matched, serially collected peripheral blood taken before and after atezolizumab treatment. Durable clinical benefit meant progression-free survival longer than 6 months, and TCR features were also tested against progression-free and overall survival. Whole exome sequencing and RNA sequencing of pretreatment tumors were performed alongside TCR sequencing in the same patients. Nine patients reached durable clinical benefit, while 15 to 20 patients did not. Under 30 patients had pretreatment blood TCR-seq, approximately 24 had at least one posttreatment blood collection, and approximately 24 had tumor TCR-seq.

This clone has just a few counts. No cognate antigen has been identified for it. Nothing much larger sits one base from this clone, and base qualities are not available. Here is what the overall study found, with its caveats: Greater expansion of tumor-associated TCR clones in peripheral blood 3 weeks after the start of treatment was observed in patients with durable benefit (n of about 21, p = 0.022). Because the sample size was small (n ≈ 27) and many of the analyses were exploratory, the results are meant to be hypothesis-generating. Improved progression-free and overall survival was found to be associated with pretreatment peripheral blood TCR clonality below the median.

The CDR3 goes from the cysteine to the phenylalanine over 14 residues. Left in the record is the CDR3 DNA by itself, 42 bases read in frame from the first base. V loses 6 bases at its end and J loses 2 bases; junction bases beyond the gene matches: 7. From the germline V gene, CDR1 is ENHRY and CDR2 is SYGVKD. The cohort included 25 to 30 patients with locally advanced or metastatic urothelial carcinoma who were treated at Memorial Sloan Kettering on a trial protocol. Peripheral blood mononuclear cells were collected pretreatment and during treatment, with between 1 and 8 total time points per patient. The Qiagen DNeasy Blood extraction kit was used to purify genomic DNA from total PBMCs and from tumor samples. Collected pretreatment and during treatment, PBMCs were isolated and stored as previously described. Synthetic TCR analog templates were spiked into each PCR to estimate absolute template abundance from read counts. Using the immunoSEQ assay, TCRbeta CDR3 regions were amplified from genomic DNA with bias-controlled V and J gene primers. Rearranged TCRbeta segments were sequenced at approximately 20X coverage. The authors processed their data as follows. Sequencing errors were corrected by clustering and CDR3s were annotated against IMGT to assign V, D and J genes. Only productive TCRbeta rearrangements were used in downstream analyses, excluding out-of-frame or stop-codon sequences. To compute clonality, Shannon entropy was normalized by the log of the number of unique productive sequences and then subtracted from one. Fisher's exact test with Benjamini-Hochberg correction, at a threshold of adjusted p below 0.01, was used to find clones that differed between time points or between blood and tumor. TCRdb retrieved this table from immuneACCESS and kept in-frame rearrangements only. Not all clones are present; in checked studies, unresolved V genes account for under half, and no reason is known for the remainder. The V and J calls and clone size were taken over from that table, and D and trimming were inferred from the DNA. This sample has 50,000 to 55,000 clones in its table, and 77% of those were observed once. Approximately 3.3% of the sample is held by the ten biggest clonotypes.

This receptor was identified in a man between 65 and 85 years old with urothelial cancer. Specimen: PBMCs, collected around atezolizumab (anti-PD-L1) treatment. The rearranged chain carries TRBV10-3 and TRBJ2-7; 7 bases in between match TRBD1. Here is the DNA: TGTGCCATCAGCCCGGGACAGCGAACCTACGAGCAGTACTTC. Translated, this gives CAISPGQRTYEQYF.